Listed here are 23 T cell receptor beta chains from one sample, sequenced in a study of Ad26.COV2.S vaccination and SARS-CoV-2 variants. The treatment was: around 19 received Ad26.COV2.S at low or high dose, single or two shots; about five received placebo; per-sample allocation not given. Samples analyzed were those drawn on day 63 after the first vaccine or placebo injection. Assay: immunoSEQ multiplex PCR; the TCRdb copy retains only in-frame clones and omits some. Among about 400,000 clones listed, around nine tenths were seen once. Sequencing was performed on peripheral blood, taken in a trial of Ad26.COV2.S vaccine versus placebo. Every receptor here comes from a person aged 18-65 years who received the Ad26.COV2.S COVID-19 vaccine or a placebo.

This chain joins TRBV7-2 and TRBJ2-7; tentatively, D is TRBD2 (6 bases). CDR1 is SGHTA and CDR2 is FQGNSA in the germline V gene. CDR3 length: 13 residues. The V and J ends lost 5 bases and 7 bases respectively, with 15 bases between them. The DNA for the CDR3 is TGTGCCAGCAGCCCGACGGGGGTTCGGGAGCAGTACTTC. Residues: CASSPTGVREQYF.

This chain uses TRBV7-9 with TRBJ2-1, with TRBD1 matching 12 bases. The V and J ends lost 2 bases and 8 bases, in that order; junction bases with no gene match: 10. CDR3 size: 17 residues. From germline, CDR1 is SEHNR and CDR2 FQNEAQ (reference sequence). The CDR3 coding sequence is TGTGCCAGCAGCTTATCACCGGGACAGGGGGCTCGTCATGAGCAGTTCTTC. This translates into CASSLSPGQGARHEQFF.

The rearrangement uses TRBV28 and TRBJ2-7, with D possibly matching TRBD1 (5 bases). V dropped 3 bases and J dropped 1 base, with 10 bases sitting between them. The CDR3 runs 14 residues. Germline-derived CDR1 and CDR2 are MDHEN and SYDVKM. Here the CDR3 DNA reads TGTGCCAGCAGTTTCAGAGACAGATCCTACGAGCAGTACTTC. Translated, it gives CASSFRDRSYEQYF.

The V gene is TRBV27, the J gene TRBJ1-4; 8 nucleotides align to TRBD1. Germline V lookup: CDR1 MNHEY, CDR2 SMNVEV (reference sequence). CDR3 size: 16 residues. V shed 6 bases and J 7 bases; nucleotides not matched to a gene: 13. The chain's CDR3 is CASRPSPGGAGEKLFF. CDR3 bases: TGTGCCAGCAGACCCTCTCCAGGGGGCGCGGGTGAAAAACTGTTTTTT. Full variable domain (remainder filled in from reference TRBV27 and TRBJ1-4): EAQVTQNPRYLITVTGKKLTVTCSQNMNHEYMSWYRQDPGLGLRQIYYSMNVEVTDKGDVPEGYKVSRKEKRNFPLILESPSPNQTSLYFCASRPSPGGAGEKLFFGSGTQLSVL.

The chain uses TRBV15 and TRBJ2-6; D unclear. Per germline, CDR1 LNHNV and CDR2 YYDKDF (reference sequence). There are 17 residues in the CDR3. V was pared by 0 bases and J by 0 bases, with 9 bases between. As DNA, the CDR3 is TGTGCCACCAGCAGAGACCACCCCAACTCTGGGGCCAACGTCCTGACTTTC. Its protein product is CATSRDHPNSGANVLTF.

The chain is built from TRBV18 and TRBJ2-7; TRBD2 aligns across 10 bases. The V segment lost 1 base and the J segment 3 bases; nucleotides outside the gene matches: 3. The CDR3 extends over 15 amino acids. CDR1 is KGHSH, CDR2 LQKENI, per germline. Here the CDR3 DNA reads TGTGCCAGCTCACCACGGACTAGCGGACGCTACGAGCAGTACTTC. This encodes CASSPRTSGRYEQYF.

This CDR3 is CATSDTKPGTHSYNEQFF. CDR3 DNA sequence: TGTGCCACCAGTGACACAAAACCGGGAACCCACTCCTACAATGAGCAGTTCTTC. The chain combines TRBV24-1 with TRBJ2-1, with D possibly being TRBD2 (5 bases). The CDR3 is 18 amino acids. Trimming cost V 4 bases and J 0 bases, with 18 bases left between them. CDR1 and CDR2 (germline): KGHDR, SFDVKD.

Turning to this clone: Distinct nucleotide sequences in the sample also encode this CDR3. The chain recombines TRBV6-6 with TRBJ1-2, with 9 bases fitting TRBD1. CDR3 size: 12 residues. Trimming at V came to 6 bases and at J to 6 bases, leaving 2 bases not matched to a gene. Germline assignment: CDR1 MNHNY and CDR2 SVGAGI (reference sequence). This CDR3 is CASSRQGDGYTF. The CDR3 DNA follows: TGTGCCAGCAGCCGACAGGGGGATGGCTACACCTTC.

The rearrangement joins TRBV9 to TRBJ1-2, with D tentatively TRBD1 (5 bases). Trimming removed 4 bases from V and 8 bases from J, with 12 bases in between. The germline V gene encodes CDR1 SGDLS and CDR2 YYNGEE. This CDR3 has 12 residues. The CDR3: CASSREGRGYTF. CDR3 DNA sequence: TGTGCCAGCAGCCGGGAGGGGCGCGGCTACACCTTC.

The chain uses TRBV19 and TRBJ1-6, with no clear D. The CDR3 loop spans 14 amino acids. V lost 2 bases and J lost 4, with 6 bases in between. Germline V gene data show CDR1 as LNHDA and CDR2 as SQIVND (reference sequence). CDR3 loop: CASSISRYNSPLHF. The CDR3 nucleotides are TGTGCCAGTAGTATATCACGGTATAATTCACCCCTCCACTTT.

This clone is a singleton in its sample. The chain carries TRBV11-2 and TRBJ1-1; the D gene is possibly TRBD1 (5 bases). The V and J ends lost 3 bases and 6 bases respectively, with 14 bases between them. CDR1 SGHAT and CDR2 FQNNGV come from the germline V gene. The CDR3 has 14 residues. The CDR3 DNA reads TGTGCCAGCAGCTTCGGACAACTTGACGCTGAAGCTTTCTTT. Protein: CASSFGQLDAEAFF.

The chain couples TRBV5-1 to TRBJ2-1; possibly TRBD2 for D (6 bases). Trimming shortened V by 1 base and J by 5 bases, and 19 bases separated the two germline ends. CDR1 SGHRS and CDR2 YFSETQ come from the germline V gene. CDR3 length: 17 amino acids. CDR3 in DNA: TGCGCCAGCAGCTTGTGGGGGGAATTCTCTCCTGACAATGAGCAGTTCTTC. The encoded protein is CASSLWGEFSPDNEQFF.

The J gene is TRBJ2-1, the V gene TRBV7-2; D is undetermined. Germline lookup yields CDR1 SGHTA and CDR2 FQGNSA. The CDR3 consists of 12 residues. Trimming removed 1 base from V and 10 bases from J, with 8 bases in between. CDR3 nucleotides: TGTGCCAGCAGCTTAGTTCGGTGGGAGCAGTTCTTC. Its protein product is CASSLVRWEQFF.

The J gene is TRBJ2-5, the V gene TRBV7-8; 8 bases line up with TRBD2. CDR1 and CDR2 (germline): SGHVS, FQNEAQ. The V and J ends lost 5 bases and 5 bases, in that order; junction bases with no gene match: 4. CDR3 size: 13 residues. The CDR3 coding sequence is TGTGCCAGCAGCCTTAGCGGGACGGAGACCCAGTACTTC. Its translation: CASSLSGTETQYF.

J is TRBJ1-3 and V is TRBV7-9; D gene ambiguous. The V gene lost 1 base and the J gene lost 4 bases, with 5 bases spanning the gap. Germline lookup yields CDR1 SEHNR and CDR2 FQNEAQ (reference sequence). The CDR3 runs 13 residues. CDR3 bases: TGTGCCAGCAGCTTAGGGTGGGGAAACACCATATATTTT. Encoded protein: CASSLGWGNTIYF.

The V and J genes are TRBV5-1 and TRBJ1-6; D is uncertain. V lost 1 base to trimming and J lost 6 bases, with 14 bases between them. This CDR3 has 16 amino acids. Germline V CDR1 and CDR2: SGHRS, YFSETQ. The CDR3 DNA reads as TGCGCCAGCAGCTTGAATTCGGGCCGGCCTAATTCACCCCTCCACTTT. Amino acids: CASSLNSGRPNSPLHF.

The chain uses TRBV5-4 and TRBJ2-1, with TRBD2 matching 8 bases. Germline loops: CDR1 SGHNT, CDR2 YYREEE (reference sequence). V shed 4 bases, J shed 5 bases, and the junction held 5 bases outside the gene matches. This CDR3 is 14 amino acids long. This CDR3 is CASSVQRGNNEQFF. The CDR3 DNA sequence: TGTGCCAGCAGCGTCCAGCGGGGGAACAATGAGCAGTTCTTC.

The chain couples TRBV28 to TRBJ1-2; no clear D gene. CDR3 size: 11 residues. Germline CDR1 reads MDHEN; CDR2 reads SYDVKM. V lost 9 bases, J lost 7 bases, and 12 bases lay in between. The CDR3 protein is CASFALPGYTF. DNA of the CDR3: TGTGCCAGTTTCGCCCTCCCTGGCTACACCTTC.

This chain connects TRBV11-2 to TRBJ2-2; D gene uncertain. Germline CDR1 and CDR2: SGHAT and FQNNGV. The CDR3 is 15 amino acids. Trimming took 3 bases from V and 0 from J, leaving 8 bases between them. CDR3 nucleotide sequence: TGTGCCAGCAGCTTGCGGACCCCGAACACCGGGGAGCTGTTTTTT. Translation gives CASSLRTPNTGELFF.

The rearrangement joins TRBV27 to TRBJ2-7; 8 bases align to TRBD1. CDR3 size: 14 residues. Germline assignment: CDR1 MNHEY and CDR2 SMNVEV (reference sequence). Trimming took 3 bases from V and 2 from J; bases not matched to a gene: 3. Here the CDR3 reads CASSFVQGAYEQYF. DNA of the CDR3: TGTGCCAGCAGTTTCGTACAGGGGGCCTACGAGCAGTACTTC.

V gene TRBV5-6 combines with J gene TRBJ2-7; 7 positions agree with TRBD2. Germline V CDR1 and CDR2: SGHDT, YYEEEE. This CDR3 has 15 residues. The trim removed 0 bases at V and 4 bases at J, leaving 7 bases unmatched. The CDR3 sequence: CASSLAGRGPYEQYF. For the CDR3, the DNA is TGTGCCAGCAGCTTGGCGGGGAGGGGACCGTACGAGCAGTACTTC.

V usage is TRBV28 and J usage is TRBJ1-1, with a weak D call TRBD1 (5 bases). Trimming took off 5 bases at V and 6 bases at J, with 13 bases between the two ends. The CDR3 sequence is 13 residues long. In germline, CDR1 is MDHEN, CDR2 SYDVKM. The CDR3 coding sequence is TGTGCCAGCAGTGTTCCAGGGAGGGCTGAAGCTTTCTTT. It encodes CASSVPGRAEAFF.

The rearrangement uses TRBV6-5 and TRBJ2-7; D may be TRBD1 (6 bases). The germline V and J ends were trimmed by 8 bases and 6 bases, with 11 bases remaining between them. The CDR3 is made up of 11 amino acids. Germline values: CDR1 MNHEY, CDR2 SVGAGI. The CDR3 DNA sequence: TGTGCCAGCCTCAGGGGTTCCGAGCAGTACTTC. It encodes CASLRGSEQYF.